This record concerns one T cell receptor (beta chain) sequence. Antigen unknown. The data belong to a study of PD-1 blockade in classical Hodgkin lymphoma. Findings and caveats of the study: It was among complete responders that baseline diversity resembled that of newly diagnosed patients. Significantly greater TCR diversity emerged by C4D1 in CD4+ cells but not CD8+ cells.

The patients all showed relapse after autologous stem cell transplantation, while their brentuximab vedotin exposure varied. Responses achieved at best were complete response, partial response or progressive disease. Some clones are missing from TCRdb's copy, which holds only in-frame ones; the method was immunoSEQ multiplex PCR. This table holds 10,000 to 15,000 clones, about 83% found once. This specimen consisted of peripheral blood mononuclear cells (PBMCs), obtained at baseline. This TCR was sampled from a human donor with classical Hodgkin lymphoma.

The DNA of the CDR3 is TGTGCCAGCAGTCGAGAGGCAACTAATGAAAAACTGTTTTTT. The encoded protein is CASSREATNEKLFF. V usage is TRBV2 and J usage is TRBJ1-4; unclear D gene. Trimming stripped 5 bases from V and 0 bases from J, with 7 bases between. CDR3 size: 14 residues. From germline, CDR1 is SNHLY and CDR2 FYNNEI.